Listed here are 27 T cell receptor beta chains from one sample, sequenced in a study of PD-1 blockade in mismatch repair-deficient tumors (dated by TCRdb to between 2016 and 2019). To prepare the library, the immunoSEQ multiplex PCR assay was applied. TCRdb carries this immuneACCESS record with in-frame sequences only. Its versions omit some clonotypes, under half of them owing to an unresolved V gene in the studies checked, with the rest unexplained. Present in this sample are thousands of clones, approximately 85% of which were seen just once. The ten largest account for 0.85% to 1% of the sample. Here the sequenced sample was PBMCs, taken just under 47 weeks after starting pembrolizumab. The receptors derive from an adult with mismatch repair-deficient cancer.

The V and J genes are TRBV2 and TRBJ2-1, with TRBD2 matching over 12 bases. This CDR3 has 14 residues. Germline V gene data show CDR1 as SNHLY and CDR2 as FYNNEI. The junction had 6 bases not matched to a gene; V was cut back by 6 bases and J by 9 bases. CDR3 bases: TGTGCCAGCAGAAGGACTAGCGGGAAGGTTGAGCAGTTCTTC. Translation gives CASRRTSGKVEQFF.

CDR3 in amino acids: CASSNRGPYEQYF. Here the CDR3 DNA reads TGTGCCAGCAGCAACAGGGGGCCCTACGAGCAGTACTTC. The genes are TRBV6-5 and TRBJ2-7; TRBD1 matches at 9 bases. CDR3 length: 13 amino acids. Germline V gives CDR1 MNHEY, CDR2 SVGAGI. Unmatched junction bases numbered 2, after V lost 6 bases and J lost 2 bases.

The V and J genes are TRBV19 and TRBJ2-1; 9 bases fit TRBD2. This CDR3 contains 14 residues. Germline loops: CDR1 LNHDA, CDR2 SQIVND (reference sequence). J was trimmed by 7 bases and V by 9 bases; bases with no gene match: 10. CDR3 in DNA: TGTGCCAGCTCCAGCGGGAGGATCGGAAATGAGCAGTTCTTC. Translated: CASSSGRIGNEQFF.

The chain uses TRBV5-1 and TRBJ2-3, with D tentatively TRBD2 (5 bases). The germline V and J ends were trimmed by 4 bases and 1 base, with 16 bases remaining between them. Per the germline V gene, CDR1 is SGHRS and CDR2 is YFSETQ. The CDR3 consists of 16 residues. CDR3 bases: TGCGCCAGCAGCACCTCAGACTATGGGGGCACAGATACGCAGTATTTT. It encodes CASSTSDYGGTDTQYF.

The CDR3 sequence: CASSPGLAGGSKQYF. The CDR3, as DNA: TGTGCCAGCAGCCCCGGACTAGCGGGAGGCTCAAAGCAGTACTTC. This chain joins TRBV7-2 and TRBJ2-7; TRBD2 matches 14 bases. CDR1 is SGHTA, CDR2 FQGNSA, per germline. Trimming at V came to 5 bases and at J to 8 bases, leaving 8 bases not matched to a gene. The CDR3 has 15 amino acids.

The genes are TRBV14 and TRBJ2-2; 13 bases fit TRBD2. The CDR3 is made up of 16 amino acids. Trimming at V came to 6 bases and at J to 7 bases, leaving 8 bases not matched to a gene. Germline CDR1 reads SGHDN; CDR2 reads FVKESK. Here the CDR3 reads CASSQLAGGPYGELFF. DNA for the CDR3: TGTGCCAGCAGTCAACTAGCGGGAGGGCCTTACGGGGAGCTGTTTTTT. The whole variable domain, remainder taken from reference TRBV14 and TRBJ2-2, is EAGVTQFPSHSVIEKGQTVTLRCDPISGHDNLYWYRRVMGKEIKFLLHFVKESKQDESGMPNNRFLAERTGGTYSTLKVQPAELEDSGVYFCASSQLAGGPYGELFFGEGSRLTVL.

There are a few counts of this clone. The genes are TRBV4-2 and TRBJ2-7; 7 bases are shared with TRBD2. The CDR3 sequence is 14 residues long. From germline, CDR1 is LGHNA and CDR2 YNFKEQ. V was clipped by 1 base and J by 1 base; unmatched bases: 1. The CDR3 here is CASSQGAGSYEQYF. The CDR3 DNA follows: TGTGCCAGCAGCCAAGGAGCGGGATCCTACGAGCAGTACTTC.

This chain uses TRBV4-1 with TRBJ2-1, with 7 positions matching TRBD1. Germline V gene lookup returns CDR1 MGHRA and CDR2 YSYEKL. The ends lost 3 bases at V and 7 bases at J; junction bases unmatched: 6. The CDR3 consists of 14 residues. The CDR3: CASSHPLQGNEQFF. The CDR3 DNA reads as TGCGCCAGCAGCCACCCCCTACAGGGGAATGAGCAGTTCTTC.

The V call is TRBV28, the J call TRBJ1-5; the D is unclear. With 3 bases removed from V and 4 bases from J, the gap between germline ends came to 4 bases. This CDR3 has 12 residues. Germline V CDR1 and CDR2: MDHEN, SYDVKM. The CDR3 reads CASSFSNQPQHF. For the CDR3, the DNA is TGTGCCAGCAGTTTTAGTAATCAGCCCCAGCATTTT.

This clone was seen more than once but under ten times. The V and J genes are TRBV19 and TRBJ2-7; maybe TRBD2 (6 bases). CDR3 length: 15 residues. The V and J ends lost 1 base and 3 bases respectively, with 13 bases between them. Germline-derived CDR1 and CDR2 are LNHDA and SQIVND (reference sequence). As DNA, the CDR3 is TGTGCCAGTAGTATAGCAGGGCAGGGACTCTACGAGCAGTACTTC. Translation gives CASSIAGQGLYEQYF.

The CDR3 sequence: CASSSAGADTQYF. The CDR3 bases are TGTGCCAGCAGTTCGGCGGGAGCAGATACGCAGTATTTT. This chain links TRBV6-5 with TRBJ2-3; 7 bases align to TRBD2. The CDR3 runs to 13 residues. J was trimmed by 4 bases and V by 4 bases; bases with no gene match: 2. Germline values: CDR1 MNHEY, CDR2 SVGAGI.

This clone was detected only once. This sequence joins TRBV7-2 and TRBJ2-1, with a weak D call TRBD2 (5 bases). The CDR3 length is 15 residues. In germline, CDR1 is SGHTA, CDR2 FQGNSA. The V end lost 8 bases, the J end lost 3 bases, and 17 bases lay between the germline ends. The CDR3 spells CASVPGAVNYNEQFF. In nucleotides, the CDR3 is TGTGCCAGCGTCCCAGGAGCGGTAAACTACAATGAGCAGTTCTTC.

This chain links TRBV5-6 with TRBJ1-1; D is unresolved. Germline CDR1 reads SGHDT; CDR2 reads YYEEEE. This CDR3 has 14 amino acids. V lost 4 bases to trimming and J lost 1 base, with 11 bases between them. The DNA of the CDR3 is TGTGCCAGCAGCAAACAAGGAGAGAACACTGAAGCTTTCTTT. It encodes CASSKQGENTEAFF.

This clone came up a few times. The DNA of the CDR3 is TGCGCCAGCAGCCCCCGATTCGAGCCTAGCGGGAGTGTCTACGAGCAGTACTTC. Its protein product is CASSPRFEPSGSVYEQYF. The chain couples TRBV5-1 to TRBJ2-7, with TRBD2 matching 10 bases. This CDR3 contains 18 residues. V gave up 4 bases and J gave up 3 bases; unmatched junction bases: 16. The germline V gene encodes CDR1 SGHRS and CDR2 YFSETQ.

The chain links TRBV5-1 to TRBJ1-1; D is perhaps TRBD1 (5 bases). Trimming stripped 0 bases from V and 1 base from J, with 7 bases between. The CDR3 length is 14 residues. Germline assignment: CDR1 SGHRS and CDR2 YFSETQ. The DNA for the CDR3 is TGCGCCAGCAGCTTGGCCGGGGGGAACACTGAAGCTTTCTTT. The encoded protein is CASSLAGGNTEAFF.

J is TRBJ2-3 and V is TRBV9, with no clear D. Trimming took off 5 bases at V and 0 bases at J, with 10 bases between the two ends. Germline lookup yields CDR1 SGDLS and CDR2 YYNGEE. The CDR3 length is 14 residues. CDR3 loop: CASRALQSTDTQYF. The CDR3 DNA reads as TGTGCCAGCAGAGCCCTCCAAAGCACAGATACGCAGTATTTT.

The chain uses TRBV19 and TRBJ1-1, with 8 bases fitting TRBD1. Germline loops: CDR1 LNHDA, CDR2 SQIVND (reference sequence). The V gene end was trimmed by 1 base and the J gene end by 4 bases; junction bases not matched to a gene: 8. The CDR3 totals 16 residues. The CDR3 bases are TGTGCCAGTAGTATAGTGGCCAGGGGGCGAAGCACTGAAGCTTTCTTT. This translates into CASSIVARGRSTEAFF.

This chain links TRBV5-1 with TRBJ1-4; possibly TRBD1 for D (5 bases). With 0 bases removed from V and 6 bases from J, the gap between germline ends came to 12 bases. The germline gives CDR1 SGHRS, CDR2 YFSETQ. This CDR3 is 15 amino acids long. CDR3 DNA sequence: TGCGCCAGCAGCTTGGGGGGGACTTCCTATGAAAAACTGTTTTTT. Protein product: CASSLGGTSYEKLFF.

The chain couples TRBV19 to TRBJ2-7; TRBD1 matches at 9 bases. Germline trimming cut 6 bases from V and 3 bases from J; bases unmatched to any gene: 9. CDR3 length equals 15 residues. In germline, CDR1 is LNHDA, CDR2 SQIVND (reference sequence). The CDR3 sequence is CASSPLGQGIYEQYF. The CDR3 DNA follows: TGTGCCAGTAGCCCCCTGGGACAGGGAATCTACGAGCAGTACTTC.

As regards this clone: The junction does not match germline at one end; this may be a read error. The chain joins TRBV6-5 to TRBJ1-2, with D perhaps TRBD1 (5 bases). Per germline, CDR1 MNHEY and CDR2 SVGAGI. The CDR3 is made up of 13 amino acids. CDR3 DNA: TGTACCAGCAGCTTAGACAGAGTCTATGGCTACACCTTC. This gives the protein CTSSLDRVYGYTF.

This chain uses TRBV4-1 with TRBJ1-1, with 7 bases matching TRBD1. Germline-derived CDR1 and CDR2 are MGHRA and YSYEKL. This CDR3 comprises 16 residues. V gave up 2 bases and J gave up 1 base; unmatched junction bases: 7. The CDR3 DNA is TGCGCCAGCAGCCAAAAGATAGGGGGCCCGAACACTGAAGCTTTCTTT. This translates into CASSQKIGGPNTEAFF.

This clone was found once. The rearrangement uses TRBV14 and TRBJ2-1; a weak D match, TRBD2 (5 bases). CDR1 is SGHDN and CDR2 is FVKESK in the germline V gene. The CDR3 covers 14 residues. V dropped 2 bases and J dropped 6 bases, with 11 bases sitting between them. CDR3 sequence: CASSQRELGNEQFF. The CDR3 DNA reads TGTGCCAGCAGCCAAAGGGAGCTAGGCAATGAGCAGTTCTTC.

V and J are TRBV27 and TRBJ2-1, with TRBD2 matching 13 bases. The germline CDR1 and CDR2 sequences are MNHEY and SMNVEV (reference sequence). With V trimmed by 5 bases and J by 8 bases, 21 bases remained unmatched. The CDR3 covers 20 residues. This CDR3 reads CASSPARTSGRGSKEHEQFF. The CDR3 DNA reads as TGTGCCAGCAGTCCGGCGAGGACTAGCGGGAGAGGGTCGAAGGAACATGAGCAGTTCTTC.

The chain couples TRBV4-1 to TRBJ2-4; TRBD2 is a possible D gene (6 bases). The ends were cut back, 4 bases at V and 1 base at J, with 14 bases in the middle. This CDR3 has 16 amino acids. CDR1 MGHRA and CDR2 YSYEKL come from the germline V gene. The CDR3 sequence: CASSPPGRGAKNIQYF. The CDR3 DNA reads as TGCGCCAGCAGCCCCCCCGGGAGAGGGGCCAAAAACATTCAGTACTTC.

This clone turned up a few times. The V and J genes are TRBV27 and TRBJ2-7; 7 bases are shared with TRBD2. The CDR3 extends over 15 amino acids. Germline CDR1 reads MNHEY; CDR2 reads SMNVEV (reference sequence). V dropped 4 bases and J dropped 4; count of bases not matched to a gene: 10. DNA of the CDR3: TGTGCCAGCAGTTCCATCCGAGGGAGGGAGTACGAGCAGTACTTC. It encodes CASSSIRGREYEQYF.

The genes are TRBV29-1 and TRBJ2-3, with TRBD2 identical over 9 bases. Germline V lookup: CDR1 SQVTM, CDR2 ANQGSEA. V was clipped by 2 bases and J by 0 bases; unmatched bases: 0. CDR3 length equals 14 residues. The CDR3 DNA follows: TGCAGCGTTGAAAGCGGGAGGAGCACAGATACGCAGTATTTT. Residues: CSVESGRSTDTQYF.

The chain combines TRBV9 with TRBJ2-7, with D possibly being TRBD1 (6 bases). The germline V gene encodes CDR1 SGDLS and CDR2 YYNGEE. V gave up 2 bases and J gave up 1 base, with 13 bases separating them. The CDR3 totals 15 residues. CDR3 DNA: TGTGCCAGCAGCGTTACAGGGAATCCATCCTACGAGCAGTACTTC. Translation: CASSVTGNPSYEQYF.